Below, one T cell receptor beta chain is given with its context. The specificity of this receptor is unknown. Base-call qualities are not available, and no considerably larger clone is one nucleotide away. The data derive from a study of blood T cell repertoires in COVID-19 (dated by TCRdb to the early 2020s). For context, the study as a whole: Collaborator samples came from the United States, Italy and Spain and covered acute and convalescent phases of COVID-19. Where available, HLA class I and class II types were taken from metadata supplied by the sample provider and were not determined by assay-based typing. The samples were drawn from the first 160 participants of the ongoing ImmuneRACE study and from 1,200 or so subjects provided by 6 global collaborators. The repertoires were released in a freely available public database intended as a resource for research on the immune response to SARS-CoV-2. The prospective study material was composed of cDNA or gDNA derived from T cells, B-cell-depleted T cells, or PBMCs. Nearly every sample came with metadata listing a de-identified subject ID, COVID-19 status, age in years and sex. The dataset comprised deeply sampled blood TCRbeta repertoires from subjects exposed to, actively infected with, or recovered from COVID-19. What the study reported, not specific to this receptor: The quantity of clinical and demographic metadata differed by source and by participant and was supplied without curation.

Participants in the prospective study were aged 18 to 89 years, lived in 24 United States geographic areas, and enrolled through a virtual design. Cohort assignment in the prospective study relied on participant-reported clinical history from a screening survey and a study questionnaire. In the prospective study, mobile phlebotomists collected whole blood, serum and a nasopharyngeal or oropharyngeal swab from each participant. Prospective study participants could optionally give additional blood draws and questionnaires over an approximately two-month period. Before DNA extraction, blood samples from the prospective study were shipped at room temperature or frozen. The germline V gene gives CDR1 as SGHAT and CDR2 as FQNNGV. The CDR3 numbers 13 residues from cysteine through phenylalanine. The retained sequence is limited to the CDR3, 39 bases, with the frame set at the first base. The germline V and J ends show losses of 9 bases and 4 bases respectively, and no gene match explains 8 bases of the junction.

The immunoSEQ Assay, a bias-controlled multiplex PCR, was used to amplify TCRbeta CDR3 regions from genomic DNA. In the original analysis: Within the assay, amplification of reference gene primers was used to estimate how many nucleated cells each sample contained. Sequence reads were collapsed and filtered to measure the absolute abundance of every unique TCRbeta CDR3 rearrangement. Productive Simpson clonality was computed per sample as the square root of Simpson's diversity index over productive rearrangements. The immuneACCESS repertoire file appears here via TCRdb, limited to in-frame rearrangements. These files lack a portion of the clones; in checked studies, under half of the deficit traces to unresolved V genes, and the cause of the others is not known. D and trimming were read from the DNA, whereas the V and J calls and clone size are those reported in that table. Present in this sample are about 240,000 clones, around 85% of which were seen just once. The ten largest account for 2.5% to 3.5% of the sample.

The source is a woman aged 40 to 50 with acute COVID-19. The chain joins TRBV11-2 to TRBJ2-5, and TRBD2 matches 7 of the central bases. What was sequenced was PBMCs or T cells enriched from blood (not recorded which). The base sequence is TGTGCCAGTCAAGTAGCGGGCCGAGAGACCCAGTACTTC. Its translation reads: CASQVAGRETQYF.